These 23 T cell receptor beta chains were sequenced from one sample in a study of blood T cell repertoires in COVID-19. Libraries were prepared by immunoSEQ multiplex PCR; TCRdb keeps only in-frame clonotypes and omits some of them. Among about 180,000 clones listed, 80% to 90% were seen once. The sequencing input was peripheral blood. These TCRs come from a human donor with active or convalescent COVID-19. The donor label of this sample is uncertain.

The rearrangement links TRBV30 to TRBJ2-1, with 9 positions matching TRBD2. The CDR3 totals 13 residues. The germline V gene encodes CDR1 GTSNPN and CDR2 SVGIG (reference sequence). The V segment lost 2 bases and the J segment 13 bases; nucleotides outside the gene matches: 9. The CDR3 reads CAWSPLAGPGQFF. In DNA, the CDR3 is TGTGCCTGGAGTCCACTAGCGGGTCCAGGCCAGTTCTTC.

This chain joins TRBV3-1 (or the pseudogene TRBV3-2) and TRBJ1-2; D might be TRBD1 (6 bases). The CDR3 sequence is 15 residues long. CDR1 LGHDT and CDR2 YNNKEL come from the germline V gene (reference sequence). V was trimmed by 3 bases and J by 0 bases, leaving 11 bases between them. The CDR3 bases are TGTGCCAGCAGCCATGGGACACCCACTAACTATGGCTACACCTTC. Protein product: CASSHGTPTNYGYTF.

The chain employs TRBV2 and TRBJ2-5; 9 positions match TRBD1. This CDR3 has 12 residues. Germline CDR1 is SNHLY and CDR2 is FYNNEI. V trimming: 6 bases; J trimming: 9 bases; junction bases outside the gene matches: 5. In DNA, the CDR3 is TGTGCCAGCAGGGGACAGGGTAAAGCCCAGTACTTC. The encoded protein is CASRGQGKAQYF.

J is TRBJ1-4 and V is TRBV19; perhaps TRBD1 as D (5 bases). The germline V gene has CDR1 LNHDA and CDR2 SQIVND (reference sequence). The CDR3 sequence is 14 residues long. Trimming removed 7 bases from V and 6 bases from J, with 15 bases in between. The CDR3 sequence is CASMGTARDEKLFF. The DNA for the CDR3 is TGTGCCAGTATGGGAACGGCCAGGGATGAAAAACTGTTTTTT.

V and J are TRBV4-1 and TRBJ2-7, with a weak D call TRBD1 (6 bases). Trimming took off 0 bases at V and 5 bases at J, with 17 bases between the two ends. The CDR3 is 16 residues long. Germline V gene sequence: CDR1 MGHRA, CDR2 YSYEKL. CDR3 bases: TGCGCCAGCAGCCAAGACCTCAGGGGCGCCTTCGACGAGCAGTACTTC. This encodes CASSQDLRGAFDEQYF.

The chain is built from TRBV27 and TRBJ1-6, with TRBD1 as a possible D gene (6 bases). Germline CDR1 MNHEY, CDR2 SMNVEV (reference sequence). CDR3 size: 14 residues. Deletions cut 6 bases from V and 7 bases from J, with 13 bases between. The CDR3 here is CASSWGRGNSPLHF. CDR3 coding DNA: TGTGCCAGCAGCTGGGGCAGGGGAAATTCACCCCTCCACTTT.

The rearrangement uses TRBV29-1 and TRBJ2-1, with D hard to call. The germline gives CDR1 SQVTM, CDR2 ANQGSEA. CDR3 length: 12 residues. The V end lost 0 bases, the J end lost 10 bases, and 10 bases lay between the germline ends. The CDR3 DNA reads as TGCAGCGTTGAAGATACGAGCGTGGAGCAGTTCTTC. This sequence encodes CSVEDTSVEQFF.

The genes are TRBV19 and TRBJ1-2; D gene uncertain. The CDR3 is 13 residues long. Germline V gene sequence: CDR1 LNHDA, CDR2 SQIVND (reference sequence). V lost 4 bases, J lost 4 bases, and 10 bases lay in between. In nucleotides, the CDR3 is TGTGCCAGTAGTAGGGCCGAGACCTATGGCTACACCTTC. Its protein is CASSRAETYGYTF.

The rearrangement links TRBV28 to TRBJ2-7; 7 bases are shared with TRBD2. The trim removed 2 bases at V and 3 bases at J, leaving 19 bases unmatched. The CDR3 runs to 19 residues. Germline V lookup: CDR1 MDHEN, CDR2 SYDVKM. CDR3 sequence reads: CASSLTFQVAGGSRYEQYF. The CDR3, as DNA: TGTGCCAGCAGTTTAACCTTCCAGGTGGCGGGCGGGAGTCGCTACGAGCAGTACTTC.

The genes are TRBV28 and TRBJ1-2; TRBD1 is a possible D gene (6 bases). This CDR3 contains 15 residues. The germline V and J ends were trimmed by 7 bases and 3 bases, with 18 bases remaining between them. The germline V gene encodes CDR1 MDHEN and CDR2 SYDVKM. In DNA form, the CDR3 reads TGTGCCAGCAACTCCCAGGGGAGGGGGGACTATGGCTACACCTTC. Residues: CASNSQGRGDYGYTF.

The V call is TRBV6-5, the J call TRBJ2-5; no definite D call. The V gene's germline CDR1 is MNHEY and CDR2 SVGAGI. This CDR3 region has 13 residues. The V end was cut by 8 bases, the J end by 3 bases, with 13 bases between. The CDR3 region is CASALHLEETQYF. The CDR3 DNA is TGTGCCAGCGCACTTCACCTCGAAGAGACCCAGTACTTC.

DNA for the CDR3: TGTGCCAGCAGTGAAAGCGGGAGCACAGATACGCAGTATTTT. Translated: CASSESGSTDTQYF. V usage is TRBV7-9 and J usage is TRBJ2-3, with D maybe TRBD2 (6 bases). This CDR3 is 14 amino acids long. Trimming cost V 6 bases and J 0 bases, with 10 bases left between them. The germline V gene encodes CDR1 SEHNR and CDR2 FQNEAQ (reference sequence).

Only a few counts were recorded for this clone. The chain uses TRBV4-3 and TRBJ2-7; TRBD2 might be the D (5 bases). This CDR3 contains 13 residues. Trimming removed 3 bases at V and 5 bases at J, with 11 bases between. CDR1 is LGHNA, CDR2 YSLEER, per germline. CDR3 residues: CASSHPRDNEQYF. In DNA form, the CDR3 reads TGCGCCAGCAGCCACCCCCGGGATAACGAGCAGTACTTC.

The chain employs TRBV7-2 and TRBJ1-6; 8 bases match TRBD1. This CDR3 is 16 amino acids long. With 6 bases clipped from V and 7 bases from J, the junction kept 11 bases outside the gene matches. Per germline, CDR1 SGHTA and CDR2 FQGNSA. This CDR3 is CASRSGTGGLNSPLHF. The CDR3 region has the DNA TGTGCCAGCAGATCGGGGACAGGAGGCCTCAATTCACCCCTCCACTTT. The whole variable domain, remainder taken from reference TRBV7-2 and TRBJ1-6, is GAGVSQSPSNKVTEKGKDVELRCDPISGHTALYWYRQSLGQGLEFLIYFQGNSAPDKSGLPSDRFSAERTGGSVSTLTIQRTQQEDSAVYLCASRSGTGGLNSPLHFGNGTRLTVT.

V gene TRBV7-2 combines with J gene TRBJ2-5, with 10 nucleotides matching TRBD2. The CDR3 runs to 15 residues. The germline V gene has CDR1 SGHTA and CDR2 FQGNSA. V gave up 7 bases and J gave up 6 bases; unmatched junction bases: 11. CDR3 region: CASTPEREGWKTQYF. DNA for the CDR3: TGTGCCAGCACGCCTGAGCGGGAGGGATGGAAGACCCAGTACTTC.

The V call is TRBV5-5, the J call TRBJ2-3, with D possibly TRBD1 on 6 matching bases. The CDR3 extends over 14 amino acids. Deletions cut 6 bases from V and 3 bases from J, with 14 bases between. Germline V gives CDR1 SGHKS, CDR2 YYEKEE (reference sequence). This CDR3 is CASIELGATDTQYF. The CDR3 DNA is TGTGCCAGCATCGAATTGGGGGCAACAGATACGCAGTATTTT.

The chain is built from TRBV12-3 or TRBV12-4 and TRBJ2-2; D unclear. There are 13 residues in the CDR3. Deletions cut 1 base from V and 4 bases from J, with 4 bases between. The CDR3, as DNA: TGTGCCAGCAGTTTAGACGGCACCGGGGAGCTGTTTTTT. It translates to CASSLDGTGELFF.

V is TRBV3-1 (or the pseudogene TRBV3-2) and J is TRBJ2-7; 8 bases are shared with TRBD1. J lost 7 bases, V lost 4 bases, and 12 bases had no gene match. The CDR3 spans 15 residues. Germline V gene sequence: CDR1 LGHDT, CDR2 YNNKEL (reference sequence). The CDR3 region is CASSPRDRPMREQYF. In nucleotides, the CDR3 is TGTGCCAGCAGCCCGCGGGACAGGCCCATGAGGGAGCAGTACTTC.

The chain links TRBV7-9 to TRBJ2-5; 7 nucleotides align to TRBD1. Germline CDR1 reads SEHNR; CDR2 reads FQNEAQ (reference sequence). CDR3 size: 15 residues. The V segment lost 5 bases and the J segment 4 bases; nucleotides outside the gene matches: 10. CDR3 amino acids: CASSRPDRIGETQYF. The CDR3 DNA follows: TGTGCCAGCAGCCGACCGGACAGGATTGGAGAGACCCAGTACTTC.

The V gene is TRBV30, the J gene TRBJ2-5, with D maybe TRBD2 (6 bases). CDR1 and CDR2 from the germline V gene are GTSNPN and SVGIG (reference sequence). The germline V and J ends were trimmed by 3 bases and 5 bases, with 10 bases remaining between them. The CDR3 sequence is 12 residues long. The CDR3 region has the DNA TGTGCCTGGAGGGGAGGATGGGAGACCCAGTACTTC. Protein: CAWRGGWETQYF. Drawing the rest from reference TRBV30 and TRBJ2-5, the complete variable domain is SQTIHQWPATLVQPVGSPLSLECTVEGTSNPNLYWYRQAAGRGLQLLFYSVGIGQISSEVPQNLSASRPQDRQFILSSKKLLLSDSGFYLCAWRGGWETQYFGPGTRLLVL.

CDR3 protein: CASSGSGGDTQYF. The DNA for the CDR3 is TGTGCCAGTAGTGGGTCTGGCGGAGATACGCAGTATTTT. This sequence joins TRBV19 and TRBJ2-3; D not certain. V lost 5 bases and J 5 bases, leaving 11 bases between the germline ends. CDR3 size: 13 residues. Germline V CDR1 and CDR2: LNHDA, SQIVND (reference sequence). Together with reference TRBV19 and TRBJ2-3, the CDR3 gives the full variable domain: DGGITQSPKYLFRKEGQNVTLSCEQNLNHDAMYWYRQDPGQGLRLIYYSQIVNDFQKGDIAEGYSVSREKKESFPLTVTSAQKNPTAFYLCASSGSGGDTQYFGPGTRLTVL.

The chain recombines TRBV30 with TRBJ2-7; 9 nucleotides line up with TRBD1. This CDR3 spans 13 amino acids. V trimming: 5 bases; J trimming: 1 base; junction bases outside the gene matches: 3. In germline, CDR1 is GTSNPN, CDR2 SVGIG (reference sequence). The CDR3 nucleotides read TGTGCCTGGGCCGGGACAGGGTCCTACGAGCAGTACTTC. Translation gives CAWAGTGSYEQYF.

V is TRBV6-2 or TRBV6-3 and J is TRBJ2-6; TRBD1 aligns across 12 bases. The germline gives CDR1 MNHEY, CDR2 SVGEGT. This CDR3 is 17 amino acids long. V lost 6 bases to trimming and J lost 2 bases; unmatched junction nucleotides: 5. This CDR3 reads CASSARDRGPGANVLTF. For the CDR3, the DNA is TGTGCCAGCAGCGCCCGGGACAGGGGGCCTGGGGCCAACGTCCTGACTTTC.